Below, 11 T cell receptor beta chains from the same sample are listed, as sequenced in a study of blood T cells in healthy people across ages. A second PCR, run for roughly 7 to 12 cycles, used a sample-barcoded 5' primer plus a J-beta primer mix. MiXCR was run by TCRdb on the 5' RACE reads, yielding one entry per CDR3 protein. This table has some 790,000 distinct CDR3 sequences, 29% appearing once. The sequencing input was blood. The receptors derive from a woman at least 80 years old in good health.

Of note for this clonotype: Just one base apart from a much larger clone, this may be a read error. The genes are TRBV12-3 or TRBV12-4 and TRBJ1-6; 10 nucleotides match TRBD1. CDR3 length: 15 residues. The CDR3 region is CTSSGTGQGSSPLHF. CDR3 coding DNA: TGTACCAGCAGTGGGACGGGACAGGGGTCTTCACCCCTCCACTTT.

V gene TRBV7-9 combines with J gene TRBJ2-1; possibly TRBD1 or TRBD2 for D (6 bases each). The J call may be mistaken, given a closer DNA end match to TRBJ2-7. This CDR3 comprises 14 residues. Germline V gene sequence: CDR1 SEHNR, CDR2 FQNEAQ (reference sequence). CDR3 nucleotides: TGTGCCAGCGGAGTCCTGTCCGGGGGCAATGAGCAGTACTTC. Translated: CASGVLSGGNEQYF.

This clonotype was observed at least ten times. The rearrangement links TRBV20-1 to TRBJ2-4; 12 nucleotides align to TRBD2. This CDR3 comprises 17 residues. CDR1 and CDR2 from the germline V gene are DFQATT and SNEGSKA (reference sequence). Trimming removed 1 base from V and 4 bases from J; junction bases left unmatched: 8. CDR3 nucleotide sequence: TGCAGTGCTAGAGCCGGTCTAGCGGGGGGGCTAAAAAACATTCAGTACTTC. Translation: CSARAGLAGGLKNIQYF.

This clonotype was counted ten times or more. Possible read error: a much larger clone is one base away. This chain links TRBV2 with TRBJ2-7, with 7 bases that match TRBD1. With V trimmed by 7 bases and J by 3 bases, 9 bases remained unmatched. The CDR3 extends over 14 amino acids. Germline CDR1 SNHLY, CDR2 FYNNEI. Here the CDR3 DNA reads TGTGCCAGCAACGAACAGGGGAACCGCTACGAGCAGTACTTC. Encoded protein: CASNEQGNRYEQYF.

This clonotype was recorded a few times. A much more abundant neighbour one base away suggests this may be a read error. V and J are TRBV7-2 and TRBJ2-1; D is uncertain. The J call may not be correct, given that the DNA end is closer to TRBJ2-7. This CDR3 comprises 16 residues. Germline V lookup: CDR1 SGHTA, CDR2 FQGNSA. The CDR3 loop reads CASSLVAVSSYNEQYF. DNA of the CDR3: TGTGCCAGCAGCCTAGTAGCTGTTAGCTCCTACAATGAGCAGTACTTC.

The table lists this clonotype with many counts. V is TRBV6-1 and J is TRBJ1-5; D is unclear. Trimming removed 6 bases from V and 1 base from J, with 16 bases in between. Germline assignment: CDR1 MNHNS and CDR2 SASEGT. CDR3 size: 16 residues. In DNA form, the CDR3 reads TGTGCCAGCAGGGGGTTCTTCCTTGCGAGCAATCAGCCCCAGCATTTT. Protein product: CASRGFFLASNQPQHF.

The chain links TRBV4-2 to TRBJ2-1, with D perhaps given as TRBD1 or TRBD2 (6 bases each). Matching the DNA end better, TRBJ2-7 makes the J call doubtful. Looked up from germline, CDR1 is LGHNA and CDR2 is YNFKEQ. This CDR3 is 14 amino acids long. The CDR3 sequence is CASSRRGVPYEQYF. The CDR3 DNA sequence: TGTGCCAGCAGCCGAAGGGGGGTCCCATACGAGCAGTACTTC.

On this clonotype itself: Since a much larger clone is just one base distant, this may be a read error. The genes are TRBV7-2 and TRBJ2-7; TRBD1 is a possible D gene (6 bases). This CDR3 is 14 amino acids long. CDR1 is SGHTA, CDR2 FQGNSA, per germline. The CDR3 here is CASSRRQGTYKQYF. The CDR3 DNA reads as TGTGCCAGCAGCCGGAGGCAGGGGACCTACAAGCAGTACTTC.

This clonotype occurred many times. V and J are TRBV12-3 or TRBV12-4 and TRBJ1-4, with 7 positions matching TRBD1. There are 12 residues in the CDR3. Trimming removed 6 bases from V and 11 bases from J; junction bases left unmatched: 6. The CDR3: CASSYGQEKLFF. CDR3 DNA: TGTGCCAGCAGCTACGGACAGGAGAAACTGTTTTTT.

The chain links TRBV18 to TRBJ2-2; 12 nucleotides match TRBD2. The length of the CDR3 is 19 residues. Germline-derived CDR1 and CDR2 are KGHSH and LQKENI. Trimming removed 4 bases from V and 0 bases from J; junction bases left unmatched: 9. This CDR3 reads CASSHRTSGALTNTGELFF. For the CDR3, the DNA is TGTGCCAGCTCACACCGGACTAGCGGGGCCCTTACGAACACCGGGGAGCTGTTTTTT.

This clonotype was seen repeatedly, ten times or more. The V and J genes are TRBV4-3 and TRBJ2-6; D not resolved. Trimming shortened V by 1 base and J by 0 bases, and 4 bases separated the two germline ends. CDR3 length equals 15 residues. Looked up from germline, CDR1 is LGHNA and CDR2 is YSLEER. In DNA, the CDR3 is TGCGCCAGCAGCCAAGTAGGCTCTGGGGCCAACGTCCTGACTTTC. This translates into CASSQVGSGANVLTF.